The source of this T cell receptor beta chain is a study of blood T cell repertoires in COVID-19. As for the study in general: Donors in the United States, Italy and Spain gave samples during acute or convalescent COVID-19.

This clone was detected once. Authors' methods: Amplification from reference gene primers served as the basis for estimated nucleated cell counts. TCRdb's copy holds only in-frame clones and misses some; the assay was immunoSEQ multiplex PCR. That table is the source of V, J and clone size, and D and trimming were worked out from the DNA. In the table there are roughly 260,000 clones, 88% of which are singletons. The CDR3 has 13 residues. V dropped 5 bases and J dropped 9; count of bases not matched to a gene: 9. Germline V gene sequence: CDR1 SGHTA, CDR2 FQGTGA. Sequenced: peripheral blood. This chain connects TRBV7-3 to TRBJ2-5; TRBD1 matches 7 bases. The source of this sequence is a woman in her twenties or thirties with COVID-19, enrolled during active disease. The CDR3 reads CASSLQGGGSQYF. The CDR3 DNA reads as TGTGCCAGCAGCCTCCAAGGGGGCGGGTCCCAGTACTTC.